Shown below are 22 T cell receptor beta chains from a single sample sequenced in a study of PD-1 blockade in classical Hodgkin lymphoma. The table came from immunoSEQ multiplex PCR; TCRdb's copy has only in-frame clones and leaves some out. This sample has about 61,000 clones, with about 85% found just once. Described time point: cycle 4 day 1 (C4D1), after 5 to 7 weeks of nivolumab. Relapse was seen in all patients after autologous stem cell transplantation, and brentuximab vedotin exposure was variable. This material consisted of peripheral blood mononuclear cells (PBMCs), taken before the fourth cycle of nivolumab. These receptor sequences come from a human donor with classical Hodgkin lymphoma.

The V call is TRBV5-1, the J call TRBJ2-7; possibly TRBD1 for D (5 bases). The CDR3 totals 15 residues. Trimming left V 4 bases short and J 0 bases short, with 14 bases between. The germline gives CDR1 SGHRS, CDR2 YFSETQ. CDR3 sequence: CASSPMEGVSYEQYF. The DNA for the CDR3 is TGCGCCAGCAGCCCCATGGAAGGGGTCTCCTACGAGCAGTACTTC.

The rearrangement uses TRBV2 and TRBJ1-2, with 9 nucleotides matching TRBD1. V shed 2 bases and J 4 bases; nucleotides not matched to a gene: 11. Germline values: CDR1 SNHLY, CDR2 FYNNEI. This CDR3 region has 17 residues. The DNA for the CDR3 is TGTGCCAGCAGTGAAAATTGGTCGGGGGACAGGGCCTATGGCTACACCTTC. The encoded protein is CASSENWSGDRAYGYTF.

In DNA form, the CDR3 reads TGCGCCAGCAGCTTAAAGGGGGAGGTCCTCTACGAGCAGTACTTC. Translating it yields CASSLKGEVLYEQYF. The chain is built from TRBV5-1 and TRBJ2-7; D assignment may be TRBD1 or TRBD2 (6 bases each). CDR1 SGHRS and CDR2 YFSETQ come from the germline V gene. V was pared by 2 bases and J by 3 bases, with 15 bases between. This CDR3 is 15 amino acids long.

The chain employs TRBV5-1 and TRBJ2-5, with 10 positions matching TRBD1. Germline assignment: CDR1 SGHRS and CDR2 YFSETQ. Unmatched junction bases numbered 8, after V lost 4 bases and J lost 5 bases. The CDR3 consists of 15 residues. The CDR3 nucleotides read TGCGCCAGCAGCGACCGGGACAGGGGTTCGGAGACCCAGTACTTC. As protein: CASSDRDRGSETQYF.

The genes are TRBV28 and TRBJ1-5; a possible D gene is TRBD1 (6 bases). Trimming took 6 bases from V and 6 from J, leaving 21 bases between them. The CDR3 is made up of 16 amino acids. In germline, CDR1 is MDHEN, CDR2 SYDVKM. The DNA for the CDR3 is TGTGCCAGCAGCCTGCCGGGGACAATGAGAGGTCAGCCCCAGCATTTT. It encodes CASSLPGTMRGQPQHF.

The chain joins TRBV11-2 to TRBJ1-3; a possible D gene is TRBD1 (5 bases). V lost 10 bases and J lost 7, with 17 bases in between. Germline loops: CDR1 SGHAT, CDR2 FQNNGV. The CDR3 runs to 13 residues. The CDR3 DNA follows: TGTGCCACGGCAGAGGGGATATTGAACACCATATATTTT. Its protein is CATAEGILNTIYF.

This chain joins TRBV5-1 and TRBJ2-7, with D perhaps matching TRBD2 (5 bases). The CDR3 loop spans 14 amino acids. V was trimmed by 5 bases and J by 2 bases, leaving 14 bases between them. CDR1 and CDR2 from the germline V gene are SGHRS and YFSETQ. CDR3 residues: CASRTGSTTYEQYF. The CDR3, as DNA: TGCGCCAGCAGAACGGGGAGCACAACCTACGAGCAGTACTTC.

This clone has a single count. CDR3 DNA sequence: TGTGCCAGCAGCTTAACAGGGGCCACCGGGGAGCTGTTTTTT. Its translation: CASSLTGATGELFF. The chain is built from TRBV7-9 and TRBJ2-2; 7 nucleotides agree with TRBD1. The trim removed 2 bases at V and 4 bases at J, leaving 1 base unmatched. Germline V CDR1 and CDR2: SEHNR, FQNEAQ (reference sequence). The CDR3 covers 14 residues.

V usage is TRBV5-1 and J usage is TRBJ1-1; 8 bases match TRBD1. Germline V gene sequence: CDR1 SGHRS, CDR2 YFSETQ. The CDR3 spans 13 residues. Germline trimming cut 5 bases from V and 12 bases from J; bases unmatched to any gene: 12. The CDR3 DNA is TGCGCCAGCAGTTCAGGGCCAGGGGGCGAAACTTTCTTT. It encodes CASSSGPGGETFF.

The chain carries TRBV5-1 and TRBJ1-2; tentative D call: TRBD1 (6 bases). Germline loops: CDR1 SGHRS, CDR2 YFSETQ. This CDR3 contains 14 residues. V dropped 0 bases and J dropped 4 bases, with 10 bases sitting between them. The CDR3 DNA reads TGCGCCAGCAGCTTGGTACAGGGCGCCTATGGCTACACCTTC. It encodes CASSLVQGAYGYTF. The full variable domain, with the rest looked up from reference TRBV5-1 and TRBJ1-2, is KAGVTQTPRYLIKTRGQQVTLSCSPISGHRSVSWYQQTPGQGLQFLFEYFSETQRNKGNFPGRFSGRQFSNSRSEMNVSTLELGDSALYLCASSLVQGAYGYTFGSGTRLTVV.

V and J are TRBV6-5 and TRBJ1-1; no clear D gene. The CDR3 loop spans 15 amino acids. The V end was cut by 6 bases, the J end by 3 bases, with 17 bases between. Germline lookup yields CDR1 MNHEY and CDR2 SVGAGI. The CDR3 sequence is CASSPLGRVDTEAFF. The CDR3 coding sequence is TGTGCCAGCAGCCCCCTTGGGAGGGTCGACACTGAAGCTTTCTTT.

The J gene is TRBJ1-1, the V gene TRBV25-1; TRBD1 aligns across 9 bases. CDR1 and CDR2 from the germline V gene are MGHDK and SYGVNS. V was clipped by 7 bases and J by 4 bases; unmatched bases: 10. The CDR3 has 15 amino acids. CDR3 sequence (DNA): TGTGCCAGCACCCAACAGGGGGCGCGAGGCACTGAAGCTTTCTTT. Translated: CASTQQGARGTEAFF.

The chain joins TRBV7-9 to TRBJ2-7; D is possibly TRBD1 (6 bases). The CDR3 covers 19 residues. V was clipped by 5 bases and J by 0 bases, with 26 bases between them. CDR1 is SEHNR and CDR2 is FQNEAQ in the germline V gene (reference sequence). DNA for the CDR3: TGTGCCAGCAGCCCCTCTACCTCAAATCAGGGGTTATCCTCCTACGAGCAGTACTTC. Translating it yields CASSPSTSNQGLSSYEQYF.

In DNA, the CDR3 is TGTGCCAGCAGAGCAGGGGCACGAAATCAGCCCCAGCATTTT. Encoded protein: CASRAGARNQPQHF. The chain joins TRBV28 to TRBJ1-5, with D perhaps TRBD1 (6 bases). Between the trimmed V and J ends, which lost 6 bases and 4 bases, there was a span of 13 bases. CDR3 length: 14 amino acids. The germline gives CDR1 MDHEN, CDR2 SYDVKM.

The chain joins TRBV5-1 to TRBJ2-6; TRBD1 aligns across 7 bases. In germline, CDR1 is SGHRS, CDR2 YFSETQ. V shed 2 bases, J shed 1 base, and the junction held 3 bases outside the gene matches. The CDR3 sequence is 16 residues long. CDR3 residues: CASSLSRGSGANVLTF. CDR3 in DNA: TGCGCCAGCAGCTTAAGCAGGGGGTCTGGGGCCAACGTCCTGACTTTC.

This chain joins TRBV6-5 and TRBJ2-6; D possibly corresponds to TRBD1 (5 bases). The germline V gene has CDR1 MNHEY and CDR2 SVGAGI. Trimming shortened V by 3 bases and J by 2 bases, and 8 bases separated the two germline ends. The CDR3 sequence is 15 residues long. The CDR3 DNA is TGTGCCAGCAGTTATTCCAGGGCTGGGGCCAACGTCCTGACTTTC. This translates into CASSYSRAGANVLTF.

The sample holds a few counts of this clone. CDR3 bases: TGTGCCAGCAGTGAGTACAGGGCCAGCAATCAGCCCCAGCATTTT. Its translation is CASSEYRASNQPQHF. The rearrangement joins TRBV6-6 to TRBJ1-5; D is perhaps TRBD1 (6 bases). There are 15 residues in the CDR3. The germline CDR1 and CDR2 sequences are MNHNY and SVGAGI (reference sequence). V was clipped by 5 bases and J by 1 base, with 12 bases between them.

The V and J genes are TRBV18 and TRBJ2-7; D uncertain. CDR3 length equals 12 residues. Per the germline V gene, CDR1 is KGHSH and CDR2 is LQKENI. Trimming took 2 bases from V and 3 from J, leaving 5 bases between them. The chain's CDR3 is CASSPGNYEQYF. The CDR3 DNA sequence: TGTGCCAGCTCACCAGGAAACTACGAGCAGTACTTC.

V gene TRBV27 combines with J gene TRBJ2-6; D is uncertain. V was pared by 5 bases and J by 0 bases, with 2 bases between. There are 13 residues in the CDR3. Germline CDR1 is MNHEY and CDR2 is SMNVEV (reference sequence). The CDR3, as DNA: TGTGCCAGCAGTATCTCTGGGGCCAACGTCCTGACTTTC. Its protein is CASSISGANVLTF.

This rearrangement joins TRBV5-1 to TRBJ2-7, with TRBD2 identical over 7 bases. The CDR3 contains 15 residues. Germline V gives CDR1 SGHRS, CDR2 YFSETQ. Losses at the gene ends were 0 bases for V and 5 bases for J; bases not matched to a gene: 8. Here the CDR3 reads CASSLAQRGFHEQYF. CDR3 nucleotides: TGCGCCAGCAGCTTGGCCCAGCGGGGATTCCACGAGCAGTACTTC.

This clone was recorded only once. Here the CDR3 reads CASTLAGQGLNYGYTF. Written as DNA, the CDR3 is TGTGCCAGTACCTTGGCGGGACAGGGACTAAACTATGGCTACACCTTC. The rearrangement uses TRBV19 and TRBJ1-2, with TRBD1 matching 9 bases. The CDR3 length is 16 residues. Trimming removed 7 bases from V and 2 bases from J; junction bases left unmatched: 11. Looked up from germline, CDR1 is LNHDA and CDR2 is SQIVND (reference sequence).

This rearrangement joins TRBV5-1 to TRBJ2-4; no clear D. CDR1 is SGHRS, CDR2 YFSETQ, per germline. V was pared by 4 bases and J by 5 bases, with 10 bases between. The CDR3 covers 13 residues. CDR3 amino acids: CASSIGRENIQYF. Here the CDR3 DNA reads TGCGCCAGCAGCATAGGAAGGGAAAACATTCAGTACTTC.